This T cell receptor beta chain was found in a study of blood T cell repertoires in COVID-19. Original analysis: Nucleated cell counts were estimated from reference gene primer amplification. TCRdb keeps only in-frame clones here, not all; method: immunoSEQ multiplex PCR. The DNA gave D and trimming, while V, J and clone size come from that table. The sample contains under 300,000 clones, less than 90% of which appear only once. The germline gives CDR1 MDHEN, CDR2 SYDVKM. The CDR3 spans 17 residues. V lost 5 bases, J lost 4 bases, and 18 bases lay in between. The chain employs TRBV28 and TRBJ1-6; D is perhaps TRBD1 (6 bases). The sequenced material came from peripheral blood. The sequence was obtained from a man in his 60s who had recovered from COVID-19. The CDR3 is CASSINPNRAYNSPLHF. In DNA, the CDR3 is TGTGCCAGCAGTATCAATCCCAACAGGGCTTATAATTCACCCCTCCACTTT.